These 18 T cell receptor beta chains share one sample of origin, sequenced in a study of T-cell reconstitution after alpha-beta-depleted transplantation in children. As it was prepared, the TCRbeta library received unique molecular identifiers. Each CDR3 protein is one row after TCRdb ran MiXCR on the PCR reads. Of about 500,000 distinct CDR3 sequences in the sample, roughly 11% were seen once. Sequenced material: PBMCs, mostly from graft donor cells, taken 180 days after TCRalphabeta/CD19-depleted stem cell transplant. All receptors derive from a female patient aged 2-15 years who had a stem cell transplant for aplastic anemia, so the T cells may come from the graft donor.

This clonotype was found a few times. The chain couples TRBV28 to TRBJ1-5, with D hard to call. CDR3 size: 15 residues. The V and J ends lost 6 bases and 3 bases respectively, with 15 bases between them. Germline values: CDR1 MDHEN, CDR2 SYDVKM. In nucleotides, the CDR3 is TGTGCCAGCAGCACCCGAGTGAGGGTCAATCAGCCCCAGCATTTT. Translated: CASSTRVRVNQPQHF.

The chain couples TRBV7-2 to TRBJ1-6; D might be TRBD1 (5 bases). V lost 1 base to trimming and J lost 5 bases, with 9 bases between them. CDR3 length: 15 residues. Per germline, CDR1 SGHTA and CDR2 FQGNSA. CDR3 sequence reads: CASSLGGRNNSPLHF. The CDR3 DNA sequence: TGTGCCAGCAGCTTAGGGGGCAGGAATAATTCACCCCTCCACTTT.

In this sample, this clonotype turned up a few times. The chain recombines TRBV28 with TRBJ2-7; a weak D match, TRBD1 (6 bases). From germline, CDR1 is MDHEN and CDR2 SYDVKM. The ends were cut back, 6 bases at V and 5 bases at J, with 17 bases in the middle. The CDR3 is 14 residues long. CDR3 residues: CASSRTRGFDEQYF. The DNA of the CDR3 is TGTGCCAGCAGCCGAACCAGGGGTTTTGACGAGCAGTACTTC.

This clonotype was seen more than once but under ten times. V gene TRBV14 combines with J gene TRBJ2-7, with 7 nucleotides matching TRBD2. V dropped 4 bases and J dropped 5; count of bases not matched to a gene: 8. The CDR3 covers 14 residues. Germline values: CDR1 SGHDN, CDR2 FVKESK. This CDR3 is CASSPPGGRHEQYF. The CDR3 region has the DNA TGTGCCAGCAGCCCCCCGGGGGGTAGGCACGAGCAGTACTTC.

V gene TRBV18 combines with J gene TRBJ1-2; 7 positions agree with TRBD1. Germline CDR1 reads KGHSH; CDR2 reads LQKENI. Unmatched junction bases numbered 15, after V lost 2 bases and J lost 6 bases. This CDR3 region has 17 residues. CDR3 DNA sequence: TGTGCCAGCTCACCAAAGCGTGTGCAGGGGGTCCCTAATGGCTACACCTTC. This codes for CASSPKRVQGVPNGYTF.

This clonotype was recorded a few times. CDR3 sequence (DNA): TGTGCCAGTAGTGCCCGGACAGACACAACAAACATTCAGTACTTC. Translating gives CASSARTDTTNIQYF. The V gene is TRBV19, the J gene TRBJ2-4; D perhaps matches TRBD1 (6 bases). Deletions cut 5 bases from V and 6 bases from J, with 17 bases between. Germline loops: CDR1 LNHDA, CDR2 SQIVND (reference sequence). The CDR3 is 15 amino acids.

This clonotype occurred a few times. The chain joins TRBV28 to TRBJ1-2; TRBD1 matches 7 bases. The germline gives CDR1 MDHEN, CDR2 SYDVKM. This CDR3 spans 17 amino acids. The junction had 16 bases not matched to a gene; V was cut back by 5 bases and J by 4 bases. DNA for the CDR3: TGTGCCAGCAGTCACCGACAGGGCCCCACGTTAATCTATGGCTACACCTTC. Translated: CASSHRQGPTLIYGYTF.

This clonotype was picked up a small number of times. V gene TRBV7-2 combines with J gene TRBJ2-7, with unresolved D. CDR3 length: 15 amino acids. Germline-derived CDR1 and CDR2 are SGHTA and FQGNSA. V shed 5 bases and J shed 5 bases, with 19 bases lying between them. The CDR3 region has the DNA TGTGCCAGCAGCAGTCGACGGACGTCCGAAAACGAGCAGTACTTC. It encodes CASSSRRTSENEQYF.

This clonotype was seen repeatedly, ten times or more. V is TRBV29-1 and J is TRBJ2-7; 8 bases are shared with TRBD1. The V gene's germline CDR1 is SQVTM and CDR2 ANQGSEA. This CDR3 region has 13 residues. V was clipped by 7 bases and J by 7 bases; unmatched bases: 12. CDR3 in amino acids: CSEVDRERGEQYF. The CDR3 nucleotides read TGCAGCGAGGTGGACAGGGAGAGGGGAGAGCAGTACTTC.

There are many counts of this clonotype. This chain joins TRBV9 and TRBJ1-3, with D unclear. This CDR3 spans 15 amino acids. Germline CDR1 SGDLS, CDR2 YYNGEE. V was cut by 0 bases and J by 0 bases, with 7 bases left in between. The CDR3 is CASSVDLLSGNTIYF. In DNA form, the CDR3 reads TGTGCCAGCAGCGTAGACCTACTCTCTGGAAACACCATATATTTT.

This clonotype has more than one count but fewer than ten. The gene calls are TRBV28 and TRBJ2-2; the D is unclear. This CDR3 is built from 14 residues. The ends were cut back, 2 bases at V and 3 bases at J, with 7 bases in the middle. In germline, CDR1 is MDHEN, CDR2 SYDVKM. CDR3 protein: CASSLRPHTGELFF. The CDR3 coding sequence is TGTGCCAGCAGTTTAAGACCGCACACCGGGGAGCTGTTTTTT.

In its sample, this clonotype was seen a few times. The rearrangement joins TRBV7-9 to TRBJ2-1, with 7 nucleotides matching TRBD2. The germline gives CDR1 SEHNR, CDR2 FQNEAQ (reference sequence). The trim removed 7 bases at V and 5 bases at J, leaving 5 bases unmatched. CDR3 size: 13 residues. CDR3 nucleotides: TGTGCCAGCAATGGGGAGGGAAACAATGAGCAGTTCTTC. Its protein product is CASNGEGNNEQFF.

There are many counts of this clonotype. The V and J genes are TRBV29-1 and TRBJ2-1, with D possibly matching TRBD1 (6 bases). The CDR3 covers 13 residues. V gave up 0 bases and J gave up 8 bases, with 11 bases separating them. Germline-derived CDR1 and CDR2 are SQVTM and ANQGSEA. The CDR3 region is CSVEEVGGHEQFF. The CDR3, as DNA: TGCAGCGTTGAAGAGGTTGGGGGCCATGAGCAGTTCTTC.

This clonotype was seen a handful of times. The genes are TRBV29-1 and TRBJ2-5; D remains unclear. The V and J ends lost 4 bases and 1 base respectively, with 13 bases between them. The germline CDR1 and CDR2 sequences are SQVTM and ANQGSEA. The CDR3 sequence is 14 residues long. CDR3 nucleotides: TGCAGCGTTGGGCGGCTTGCGGTCCAAGAGACCCAGTACTTC. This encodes CSVGRLAVQETQYF. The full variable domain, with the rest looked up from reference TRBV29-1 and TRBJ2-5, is SAVISQKPSRDICQRGTSLTIQCQVDSQVTMMFWYRQQPGQSLTLIATANQGSEATYESGFVIDKFPISRPNLTFSTLTVSNMSPEDSSIYLCSVGRLAVQETQYFGPGTRLLVL.

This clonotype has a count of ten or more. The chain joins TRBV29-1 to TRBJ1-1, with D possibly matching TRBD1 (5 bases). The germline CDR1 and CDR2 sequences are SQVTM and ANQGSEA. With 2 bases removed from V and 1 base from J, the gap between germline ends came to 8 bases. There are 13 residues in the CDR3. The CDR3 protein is CSVESGENTEAFF. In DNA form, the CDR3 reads TGCAGCGTTGAATCGGGGGAGAACACTGAAGCTTTCTTT.

CDR3 protein: CASSLMGGNQPQYF. The CDR3 bases are TGTGCCAGCAGCCTAATGGGGGGCAATCAGCCCCAGTATTTT. This chain uses TRBV13 with TRBJ1-5, with D tentatively TRBD1 or TRBD2 (6 bases each). The J call is doubtful: the DNA matches TRBJ2-3 better. In germline, CDR1 is PRHDT, CDR2 FYEKMQ (reference sequence). The CDR3 runs 14 residues.

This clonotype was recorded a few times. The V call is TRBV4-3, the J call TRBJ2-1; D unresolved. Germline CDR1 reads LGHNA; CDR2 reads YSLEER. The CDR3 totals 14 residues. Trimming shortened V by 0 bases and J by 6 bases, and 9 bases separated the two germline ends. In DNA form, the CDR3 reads TGCGCCAGCAGCCAAGATTCCAGCGTCAATGAGCAGTTCTTC. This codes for CASSQDSSVNEQFF.

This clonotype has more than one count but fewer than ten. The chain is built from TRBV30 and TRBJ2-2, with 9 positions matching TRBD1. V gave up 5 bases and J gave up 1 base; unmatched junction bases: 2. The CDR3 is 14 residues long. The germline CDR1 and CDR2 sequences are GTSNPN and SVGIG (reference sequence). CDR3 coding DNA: TGTGCCTGGGGACAGGGGCTGAACACCGGGGAGCTGTTTTTT. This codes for CAWGQGLNTGELFF. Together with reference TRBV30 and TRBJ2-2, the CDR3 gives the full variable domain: SQTIHQWPATLVQPVGSPLSLECTVEGTSNPNLYWYRQAAGRGLQLLFYSVGIGQISSEVPQNLSASRPQDRQFILSSKKLLLSDSGFYLCAWGQGLNTGELFFGEGSRLTVL.